This is a list of T cell receptor beta chains from one sample in a study of CD8 T cells in ankylosing spondylitis. A single record per CDR3 protein comes from TCRdb applying MiXCR to the 5' RACE reads. Among 250,000 or so distinct CDR3 sequences listed, 10% were seen once. The sequencing sample was made of blood, either unsorted or a sorted T cell fraction (not recorded which). The receptors shown here come from a male donor with ankylosing spondylitis or in good health (not recorded which). The CDR3 runs from the conserved cysteine through the conserved F or W. D genes are given only for firm matches. Rows may omit the clone size; those that give it use once, few, many or a size class.

J | V | size | D | CDR3 | DNA
TRBJ1-6 | TRBV5-1 | many | NA | CASSLAMDNSPLHF | TGCGCCAGCAGCTTGGCCATGGATAATTCACCCCTCCACTTT
TRBJ2-1 | TRBV2 | many | NA | CASSEKFYNEQFF | TGTGCCAGCAGTGAAAAATTCTACAATGAGCAGTTCTTC
TRBJ2-2 | TRBV7-2 | many | TRBD1 | CATRTGKNTGELFF | TGTGCCACAAGGACAGGGAAGAACACCGGGGAGCTGTTTTTT
TRBJ2-2 | TRBV12-3/TRBV12-4 | many | TRBD1 | CASTAGTVTGELFF | TGTGCCAGCACCGCCGGGACAGTCACCGGGGAGCTGTTTTTT
TRBJ1-2 | TRBV11-3 | many | NA | CASSLDRDYGYTF | TGTGCCAGCAGCTTAGACAGGGACTATGGCTACACCTTC
TRBJ2-5 | TRBV27 | many | TRBD1 | CASSLSSPGGWVGTQYF | TGTGCCAGCAGTTTATCATCCCCAGGGGGCTGGGTTGGGACCCAGTACTTC
TRBJ1-5 | TRBV11-2 | many | NA | CASSASNQPQHF | TGTGCCAGCAGCGCTAGCAATCAGCCCCAGCATTTT
TRBJ2-7 | TRBV7-2 | many | TRBD2 | CASSSLAGGSYEQYF | TGTGCCAGCAGCTCCCTAGCGGGAGGGAGCTACGAGCAGTACTTC
TRBJ2-5 | TRBV20-1 | NA | TRBD2 | CSAHQREGLETQYF | TGCAGTGCCCATCAGCGGGAGGGCCTCGAGACCCAGTACTTC
TRBJ2-5 | TRBV12-3/TRBV12-4 | many | TRBD2 | CASSPGLAVETQYF | TGTGCCAGCAGCCCCGGACTAGCGGTGGAGACCCAGTACTTC
TRBJ2-5 | TRBV5-1 | NA | TRBD2 | CASSLDQAGRRETQYF | TGCGCCAGCAGCTTGGATCAAGCGGGAAGGAGGGAGACCCAGTACTTC
TRBJ2-3 | TRBV9 | many | NA | CASSVDGARTDTQYF | TGTGCCAGCAGCGTAGATGGGGCCCGCACAGATACGCAGTATTTT
TRBJ2-1 | TRBV27 | few | TRBD2 | CASSPGTRTNNEQFF | TGTGCCAGCAGCCCCGGGACTAGAACAAACAATGAGCAGTTCTTC
TRBJ1-5 | TRBV6-2/TRBV6-3 | many | NA | CASGTDYSNQPQHF | TGTGCCAGCGGGACGGACTATAGCAATCAGCCCCAGCATTTT
TRBJ1-1 | TRBV20-1 | many | NA | CSASPSLNTEAFF | TGCAGTGCTAGCCCGTCCTTGAACACTGAAGCTTTCTTT
TRBJ2-7 | TRBV6-1 | few | TRBD1 | CASRHGTAQYF | TGTGCCAGCCGGCACGGGACAGCACAGTACTTC